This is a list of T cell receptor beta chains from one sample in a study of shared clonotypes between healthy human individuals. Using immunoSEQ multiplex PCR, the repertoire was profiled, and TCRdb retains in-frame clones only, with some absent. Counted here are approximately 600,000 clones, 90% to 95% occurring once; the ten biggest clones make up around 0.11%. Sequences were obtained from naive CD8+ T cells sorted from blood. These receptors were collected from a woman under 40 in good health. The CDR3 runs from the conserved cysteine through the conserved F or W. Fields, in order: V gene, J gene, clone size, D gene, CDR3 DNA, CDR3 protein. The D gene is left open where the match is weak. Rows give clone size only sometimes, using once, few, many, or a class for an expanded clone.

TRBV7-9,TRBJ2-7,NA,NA,TGTGCCAGCAGCTTAGCAGGGGGCTACGAGCAGTACTTC,CASSLAGGYEQYF
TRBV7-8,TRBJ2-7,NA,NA,TGTGCCAGCAGCACCCGGAACCTGCCCCCACAGCAGTACTTC,CASSTRNLPPQQYF
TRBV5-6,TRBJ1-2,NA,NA,TGTGCCAGCAGCGAGGACACTACTAACTATGGCTACACCTTC,CASSEDTTNYGYTF
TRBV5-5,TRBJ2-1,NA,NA,TGTGCCAGCATAGGTTCAGGTGAGCAGTTCTTC,CASIGSGEQFF
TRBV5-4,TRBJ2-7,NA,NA,TGTGCCAGCAGTAACCCGGAGGGCCCGCCCTACGAGCAGTACTTC,CASSNPEGPPYEQYF
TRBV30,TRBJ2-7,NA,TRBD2,TGTGCCTGGAGTAACGGCGCGGGAGGCTACGAGCAGTACTTC,CAWSNGAGGYEQYF
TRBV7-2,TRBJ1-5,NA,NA,TGTGCCAGCAGCTTAGGGTTCGAGGGTGGCGATCAGCCCCAGCATTTT,CASSLGFEGGDQPQHF
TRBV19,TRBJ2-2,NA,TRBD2,TGTGCCAGTACCCCCGGCGGGGGTTGGTCCGGGGAGCTGTTTTTT,CASTPGGGWSGELFF
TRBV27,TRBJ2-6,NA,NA,TGTGCCAGCAGTGCGGGCTCTGGGGCCAACGTCCTGACTTTC,CASSAGSGANVLTF
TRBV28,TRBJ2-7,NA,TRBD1,TGTGCCAGCAGTCAAAACCGCCCGGACAGGGGGCCTTTCTACGAGCAGTACTTC,CASSQNRPDRGPFYEQYF
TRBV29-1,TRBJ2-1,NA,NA,TGCAGCGTTGGGGCCTTGACACAGGTGTTCTTC,CSVGALTQVFF
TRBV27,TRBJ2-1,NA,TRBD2,TGTGCCAGCAGTTTATTGACTAGCGTCACCGAGCAGTTCTTC,CASSLLTSVTEQFF
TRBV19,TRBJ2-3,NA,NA,TGTGCCAGTAGTATAGAACCGCCCCCAGGGGATACGCAGTATTTT,CASSIEPPPGDTQYF
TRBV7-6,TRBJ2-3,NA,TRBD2,TGTGCCAGCAGCACTAGCGGGCCAGCTGGAACAGATACGCAGTATTTT,CASSTSGPAGTDTQYF
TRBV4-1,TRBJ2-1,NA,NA,TGCGCCAGCAGCCATGTCGGGGGAGTTATCAATGAGCAGTTCTTC,CASSHVGGVINEQFF
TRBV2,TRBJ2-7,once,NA,TGTGCCAGCAGTGTGGCCGGCACCTCCTACGAGCAGTACTTC,CASSVAGTSYEQYF
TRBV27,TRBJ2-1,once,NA,TGTGCCAGCACCCTAACCTCTTGGGGAGACAACAATGAGCAGTTCTTC,CASTLTSWGDNNEQFF
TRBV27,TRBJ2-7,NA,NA,TGTGCCAGCAGAGGGACAGCGGGCCACGAGCAGTACTTC,CASRGTAGHEQYF